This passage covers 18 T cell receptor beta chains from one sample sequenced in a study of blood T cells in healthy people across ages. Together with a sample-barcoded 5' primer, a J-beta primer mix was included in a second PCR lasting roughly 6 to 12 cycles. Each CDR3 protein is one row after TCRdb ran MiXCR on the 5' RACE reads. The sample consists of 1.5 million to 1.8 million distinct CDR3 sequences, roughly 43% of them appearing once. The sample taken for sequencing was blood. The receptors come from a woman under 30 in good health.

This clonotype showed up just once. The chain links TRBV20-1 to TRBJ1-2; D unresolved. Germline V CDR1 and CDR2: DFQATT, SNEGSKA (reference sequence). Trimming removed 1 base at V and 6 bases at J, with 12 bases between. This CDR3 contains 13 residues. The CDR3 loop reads CSARGGEEHGYTF. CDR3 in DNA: TGCAGTGCTAGAGGTGGAGAGGAACATGGCTACACCTTC.

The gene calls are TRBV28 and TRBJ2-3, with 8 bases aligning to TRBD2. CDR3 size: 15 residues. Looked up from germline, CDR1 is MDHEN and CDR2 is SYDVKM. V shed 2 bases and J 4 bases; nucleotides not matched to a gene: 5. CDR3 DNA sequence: TGTGCCAGCAGTTTAAGCGGGAGTGGAGCAGATACGCAGTATTTT. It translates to CASSLSGSGADTQYF.

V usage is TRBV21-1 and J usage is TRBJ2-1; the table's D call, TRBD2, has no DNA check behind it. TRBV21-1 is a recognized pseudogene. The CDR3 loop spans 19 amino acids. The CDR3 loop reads CASNIIGTSGTSSYNEQFF. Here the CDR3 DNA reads TGTGCCAGCAATATTATCGGGACTAGCGGAACGAGCTCCTACAATGAGCAGTTCTTC.

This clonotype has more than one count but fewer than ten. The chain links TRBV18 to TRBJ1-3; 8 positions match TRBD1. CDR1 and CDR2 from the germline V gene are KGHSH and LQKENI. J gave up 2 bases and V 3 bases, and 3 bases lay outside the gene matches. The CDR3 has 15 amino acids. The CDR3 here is CASSPRGQAGNTIYF. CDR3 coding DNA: TGTGCCAGCTCACCCCGGGGACAGGCTGGAAACACCATATATTTT.

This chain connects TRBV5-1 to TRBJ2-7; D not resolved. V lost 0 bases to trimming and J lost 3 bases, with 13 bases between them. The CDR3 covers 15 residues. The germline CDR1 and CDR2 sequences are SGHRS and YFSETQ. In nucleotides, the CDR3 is TGCGCCAGCAGCTTGGAGGTGGTTGGCTACTACGAGCAGTACTTC. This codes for CASSLEVVGYYEQYF.

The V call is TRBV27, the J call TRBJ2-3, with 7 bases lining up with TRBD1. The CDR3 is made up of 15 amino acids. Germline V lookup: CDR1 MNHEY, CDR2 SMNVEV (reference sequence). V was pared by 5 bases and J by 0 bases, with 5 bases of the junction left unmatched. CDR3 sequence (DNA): TGTGCCAGCAGTCTAGGGACAGATAGCACAGATACGCAGTATTTT. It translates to CASSLGTDSTDTQYF.

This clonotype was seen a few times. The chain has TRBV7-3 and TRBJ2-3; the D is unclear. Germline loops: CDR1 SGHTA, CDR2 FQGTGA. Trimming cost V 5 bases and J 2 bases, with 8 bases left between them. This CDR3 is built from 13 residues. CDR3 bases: TGTGCCAGCAGCGCCACTTTCACAGATACGCAGTATTTT. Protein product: CASSATFTDTQYF.

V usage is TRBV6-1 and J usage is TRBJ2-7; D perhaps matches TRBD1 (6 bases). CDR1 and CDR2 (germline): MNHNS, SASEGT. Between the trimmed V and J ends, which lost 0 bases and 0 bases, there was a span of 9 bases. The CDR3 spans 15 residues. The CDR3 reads CASSEADRSSYEQYF. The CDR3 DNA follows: TGTGCCAGCAGTGAAGCAGACAGGAGCTCCTACGAGCAGTACTTC.

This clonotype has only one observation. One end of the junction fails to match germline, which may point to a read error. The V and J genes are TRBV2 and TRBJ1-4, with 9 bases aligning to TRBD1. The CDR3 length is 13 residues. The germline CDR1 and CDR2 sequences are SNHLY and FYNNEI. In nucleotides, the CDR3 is TGTACCAGCTACAGGGGGCTTAATGAAAAACTGTTTTTT. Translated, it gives CTSYRGLNEKLFF.

CDR3 sequence: CSARPRQGWDYGYTF. CDR3 DNA sequence: TGCAGTGCTAGACCTAGACAGGGCTGGGACTATGGCTACACCTTC. V and J are TRBV20-1 and TRBJ1-2, with TRBD1 matching 7 bases. The V segment lost 2 bases and the J segment 3 bases; nucleotides outside the gene matches: 9. Germline values: CDR1 DFQATT, CDR2 SNEGSKA (reference sequence). The CDR3 spans 15 residues.

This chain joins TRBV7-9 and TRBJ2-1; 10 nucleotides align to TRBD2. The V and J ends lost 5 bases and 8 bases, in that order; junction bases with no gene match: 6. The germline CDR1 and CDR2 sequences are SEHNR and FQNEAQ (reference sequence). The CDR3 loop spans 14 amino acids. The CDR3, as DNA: TGTGCCAGCAGCCTAACTAGCGGGAAAGATGAGCAGTTCTTC. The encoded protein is CASSLTSGKDEQFF.

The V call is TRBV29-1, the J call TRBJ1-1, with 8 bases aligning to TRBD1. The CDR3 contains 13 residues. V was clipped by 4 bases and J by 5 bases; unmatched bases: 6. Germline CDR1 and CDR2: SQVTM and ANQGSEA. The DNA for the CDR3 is TGCAGCGTTGCCTTCAGGGGGCAAACTGAAGCTTTCTTT. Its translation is CSVAFRGQTEAFF. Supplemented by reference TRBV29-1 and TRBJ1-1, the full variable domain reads SAVISQKPSRDICQRGTSLTIQCQVDSQVTMMFWYRQQPGQSLTLIATANQGSEATYESGFVIDKFPISRPNLTFSTLTVSNMSPEDSSIYLCSVAFRGQTEAFFGQGTRLTVV.

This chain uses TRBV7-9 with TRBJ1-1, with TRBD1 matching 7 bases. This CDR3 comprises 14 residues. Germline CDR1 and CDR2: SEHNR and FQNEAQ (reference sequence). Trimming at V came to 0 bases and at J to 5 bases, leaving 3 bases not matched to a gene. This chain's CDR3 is CASSLAGTETEAFF. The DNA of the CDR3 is TGTGCCAGCAGCTTAGCAGGGACAGAGACTGAAGCTTTCTTT. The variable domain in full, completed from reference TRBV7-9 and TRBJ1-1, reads DTGVSQNPRHKITKRGQNVTFRCDPISEHNRLYWYRQTLGQGPEFLTYFQNEAQLEKSRLLSDRFSAERPKGSFSTLEIQRTEQGDSAMYLCASSLAGTETEAFFGQGTRLTVV.

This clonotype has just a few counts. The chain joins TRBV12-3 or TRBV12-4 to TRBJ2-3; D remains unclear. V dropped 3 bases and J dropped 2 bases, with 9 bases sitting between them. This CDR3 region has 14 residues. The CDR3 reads CASSLAADTDTQYF. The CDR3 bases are TGTGCCAGCAGTTTGGCTGCGGACACAGATACGCAGTATTTT.

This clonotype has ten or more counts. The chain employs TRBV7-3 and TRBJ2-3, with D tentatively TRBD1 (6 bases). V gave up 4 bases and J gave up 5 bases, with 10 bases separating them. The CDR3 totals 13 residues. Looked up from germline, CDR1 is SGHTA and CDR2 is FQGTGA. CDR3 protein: CASSSDSLDTQYF. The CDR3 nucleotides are TGTGCCAGCAGCTCGGACAGTTTAGATACGCAGTATTTT.

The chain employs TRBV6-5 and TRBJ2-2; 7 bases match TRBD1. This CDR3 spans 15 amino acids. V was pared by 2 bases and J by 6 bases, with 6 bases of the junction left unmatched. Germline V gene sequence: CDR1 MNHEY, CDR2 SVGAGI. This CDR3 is CASSYPSTGAGELFF. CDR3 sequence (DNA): TGTGCCAGCAGTTACCCAAGTACAGGGGCCGGGGAGCTGTTTTTT.

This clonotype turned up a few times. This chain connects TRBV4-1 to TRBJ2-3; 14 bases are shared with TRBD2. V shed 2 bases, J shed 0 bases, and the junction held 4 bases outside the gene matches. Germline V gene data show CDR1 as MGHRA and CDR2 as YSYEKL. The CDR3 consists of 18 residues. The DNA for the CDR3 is TGCGCCAGCAGCCAACGGACTAGCGGGGGGCTCAGCACAGATACGCAGTATTTT. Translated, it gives CASSQRTSGGLSTDTQYF.

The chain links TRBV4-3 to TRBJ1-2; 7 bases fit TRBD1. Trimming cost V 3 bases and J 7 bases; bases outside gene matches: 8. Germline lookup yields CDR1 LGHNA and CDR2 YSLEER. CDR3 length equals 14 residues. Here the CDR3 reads CASSHMRDSGGYTF. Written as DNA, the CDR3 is TGCGCCAGCAGCCACATGAGGGACAGTGGTGGCTACACCTTC.